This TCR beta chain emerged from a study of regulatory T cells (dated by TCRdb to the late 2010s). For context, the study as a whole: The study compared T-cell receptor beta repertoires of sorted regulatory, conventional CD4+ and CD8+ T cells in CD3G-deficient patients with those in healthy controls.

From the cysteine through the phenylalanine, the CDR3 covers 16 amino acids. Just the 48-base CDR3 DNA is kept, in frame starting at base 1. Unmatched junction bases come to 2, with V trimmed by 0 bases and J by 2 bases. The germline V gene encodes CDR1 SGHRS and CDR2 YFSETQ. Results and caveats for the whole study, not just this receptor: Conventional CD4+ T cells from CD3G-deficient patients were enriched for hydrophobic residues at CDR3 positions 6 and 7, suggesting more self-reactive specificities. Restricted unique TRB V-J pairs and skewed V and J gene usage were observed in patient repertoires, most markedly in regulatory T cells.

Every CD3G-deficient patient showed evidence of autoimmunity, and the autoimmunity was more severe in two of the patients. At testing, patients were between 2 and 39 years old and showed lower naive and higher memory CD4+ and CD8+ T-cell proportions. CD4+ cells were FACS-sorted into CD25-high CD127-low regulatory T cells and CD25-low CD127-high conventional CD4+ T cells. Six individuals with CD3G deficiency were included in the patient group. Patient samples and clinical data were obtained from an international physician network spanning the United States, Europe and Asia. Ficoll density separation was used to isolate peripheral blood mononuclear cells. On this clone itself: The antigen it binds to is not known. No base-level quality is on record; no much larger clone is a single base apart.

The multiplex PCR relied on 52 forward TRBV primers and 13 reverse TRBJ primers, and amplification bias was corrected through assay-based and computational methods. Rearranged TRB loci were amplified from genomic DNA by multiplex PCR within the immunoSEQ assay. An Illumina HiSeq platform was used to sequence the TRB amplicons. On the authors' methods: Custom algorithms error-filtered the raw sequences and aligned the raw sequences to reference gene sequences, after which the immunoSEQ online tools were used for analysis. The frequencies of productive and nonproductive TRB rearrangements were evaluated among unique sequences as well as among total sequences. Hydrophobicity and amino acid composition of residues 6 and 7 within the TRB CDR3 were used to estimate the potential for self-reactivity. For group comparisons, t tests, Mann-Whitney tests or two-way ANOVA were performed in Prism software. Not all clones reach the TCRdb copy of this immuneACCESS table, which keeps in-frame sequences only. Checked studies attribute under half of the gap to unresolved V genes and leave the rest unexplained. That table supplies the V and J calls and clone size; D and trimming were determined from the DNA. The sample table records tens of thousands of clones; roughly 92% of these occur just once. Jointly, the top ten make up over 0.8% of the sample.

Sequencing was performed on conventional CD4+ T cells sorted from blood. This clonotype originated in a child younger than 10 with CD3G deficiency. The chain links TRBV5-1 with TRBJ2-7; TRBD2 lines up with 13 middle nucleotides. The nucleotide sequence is TGCGCCAGCAGCTTGGGAGGGACTAGCGGGGCCTACGAGCAGTACTTC. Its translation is CASSLGGTSGAYEQYF.